The 13 T cell receptor beta chains reported below all come from one sample, sequenced in a study of cytomegalovirus exposure and HLA in healthy donors. The PCR made use of 60 Vbeta and 13 Jbeta primers. Produced via immunoSEQ multiplex PCR; TCRdb's table is partial and in-frame only. The sample contains 59,000 or so clones, roughly 75% of which appear only once. What was sequenced was PBMCs. Receptor source: a man aged 30 to 45 in good health and CMV-seropositive.

The rearrangement links TRBV28 to TRBJ2-3; unclear D gene. The CDR3 has 14 amino acids. Between the trimmed V and J ends, which lost 6 bases and 0 bases, there was a span of 10 bases. CDR1 and CDR2 (germline): MDHEN, SYDVKM. The CDR3 nucleotides are TGTGCCAGCAGATATGGCGGAAGCACAGATACGCAGTATTTT. It codes for CASRYGGSTDTQYF.

This chain joins TRBV4-3 and TRBJ2-1, with TRBD2 identical over 10 bases. CDR1 is LGHNA, CDR2 YSLEER, per germline. V was pared by 0 bases and J by 7 bases, with 9 bases of the junction left unmatched. The CDR3 consists of 17 residues. CDR3 bases: TGCGCCAGCAGCCAAGATCGGGCTAGCGGGGGCCGAAATGAGCAGTTCTTC. As protein: CASSQDRASGGRNEQFF.

This chain connects TRBV7-2 to TRBJ1-4; TRBD1 aligns across 9 bases. The CDR3 runs 15 residues. Trimming cost V 2 bases and J 8 bases; bases outside gene matches: 6. CDR1 and CDR2 (germline): SGHTA, FQGNSA. CDR3 sequence (DNA): TGTGCCAGCAGCTTATCCGGGACAGGGCAGGAAAAACTGTTTTTT. It encodes CASSLSGTGQEKLFF.

The chain employs TRBV4-2 and TRBJ2-7; TRBD1 aligns across 11 bases. Germline V gene sequence: CDR1 LGHNA, CDR2 YNFKEQ. This CDR3 is 16 amino acids long. V was pared by 2 bases and J by 3 bases, with 6 bases of the junction left unmatched. The CDR3 DNA reads TGTGCCAGCAGCCAACAAACGGGGACAGGGGGCTACGAGCAGTACTTC. Protein product: CASSQQTGTGGYEQYF.

The chain links TRBV6-5 to TRBJ1-5; no clear D. The germline gives CDR1 MNHEY, CDR2 SVGAGI. The CDR3 totals 13 residues. V lost 4 bases to trimming and J lost 3 bases, with 7 bases between them. CDR3 sequence: CASSLVANQPQHF. The CDR3 DNA reads as TGTGCCAGCAGTTTGGTGGCCAATCAGCCCCAGCATTTT.

The chain couples TRBV7-3 to TRBJ2-7; D possibly corresponds to TRBD1 (5 bases). V lost 0 bases and J lost 6, with 9 bases in between. Germline-derived CDR1 and CDR2 are SGHTA and FQGTGA. This CDR3 contains 13 residues. The CDR3 DNA reads as TGTGCCAGCAGCTTAACGTTCAGGGCCGAGCAGTACTTC. It encodes CASSLTFRAEQYF.

V and J are TRBV7-2 and TRBJ2-7; the D gene is possibly TRBD2 (5 bases). Trimming took 4 bases from V and 5 from J, leaving 12 bases between them. CDR1 and CDR2 (germline): SGHTA, FQGNSA. The CDR3 contains 13 residues. The DNA for the CDR3 is TGTGCCAGCAGCTCGGACTTCCGCGACGAGCAGTACTTC. Amino acid sequence: CASSSDFRDEQYF.

The rearrangement uses TRBV5-8 and TRBJ1-1; 8 bases map to TRBD1. Trimming cost V 1 base and J 8 bases; bases outside gene matches: 4. The CDR3 spans 13 residues. Germline CDR1 SGHTS, CDR2 YDEGEE. The chain's CDR3 is CASSLYQGAEAFF. The CDR3 nucleotides are TGTGCCAGCAGCTTGTATCAGGGGGCGGAAGCTTTCTTT.

This clone was recorded a few times. The sample carries other DNA sequences with the same CDR3. The J gene is TRBJ2-5, the V gene TRBV30; possible D gene TRBD1, 5 bases. The V gene's germline CDR1 is GTSNPN and CDR2 SVGIG (reference sequence). This CDR3 comprises 15 residues. V dropped 0 bases and J dropped 4 bases, with 15 bases sitting between them. In DNA form, the CDR3 reads TGTGCCTGGAGTGTACGACTGACAGCCTTAGAGACCCAGTACTTC. This sequence encodes CAWSVRLTALETQYF.

The chain is built from TRBV30 and TRBJ2-2; D might be TRBD1 (5 bases). The germline V gene encodes CDR1 GTSNPN and CDR2 SVGIG (reference sequence). The CDR3 is 15 amino acids. Deletions cut 0 bases from V and 5 bases from J, with 13 bases between. Here the CDR3 DNA reads TGTGCCTGGAGTGTCCGCAGGGCTGGGACCGGGGAGCTGTTTTTT. Amino acids: CAWSVRRAGTGELFF.

This clone was observed a few times. CDR3 amino acids: CASSHRDRSGNEQFF. The DNA of the CDR3 is TGTGCCAGCAGCCACCGGGACAGGTCGGGCAATGAGCAGTTCTTC. J is TRBJ2-1 and V is TRBV5-4; 8 nucleotides agree with TRBD1. Trimming took 4 bases from V and 6 from J; bases not matched to a gene: 9. The CDR3 sequence is 15 residues long. Per the germline V gene, CDR1 is SGHNT and CDR2 is YYREEE (reference sequence).

This chain links TRBV25-1 with TRBJ2-5, with D possibly TRBD1 on 6 matching bases. This CDR3 comprises 14 residues. Per the germline V gene, CDR1 is MGHDK and CDR2 is SYGVNS. The ends were cut back, 5 bases at V and 4 bases at J, with 14 bases in the middle. DNA for the CDR3: TGTGCCAGCAGTCGAGCAGGGGCGGGAGAGACCCAGTACTTC. This translates into CASSRAGAGETQYF.

In nucleotides, the CDR3 is TGCGCCAGCAGCCACGGGACAGGGGGAACTGAAGCTTTCTTT. It codes for CASSHGTGGTEAFF. This chain joins TRBV5-1 and TRBJ1-1, with 11 bases lining up with TRBD1. Germline loops: CDR1 SGHRS, CDR2 YFSETQ. V shed 4 bases, J shed 5 bases, and the junction held 4 bases outside the gene matches. CDR3 length equals 14 residues.